In its sample, the clone carrying this T cell receptor (beta chain) was seen many times. Its target is unknown. Molecular-barcoded quantitative 5'-RACE produced these TCR beta libraries. TCRdb ran MiXCR on the 5' RACE reads and lists one entry per CDR3 protein. The data contain approximately 220,000 distinct CDR3 sequences, approximately 20% of them singletons. This sample stems from a study of CD8 T cells in ankylosing spondylitis. The CDR3 runs 15 residues. Trimming stripped 4 bases from V and 3 bases from J, with 16 bases between. CDR1 and CDR2 from the germline V gene are LNHNV and YYDKDF (reference sequence). Broader study findings: Researchers reportedly found disease-linked clones significantly enriched in matched ankylosing spondylitis synovial fluid. Some of the motif variants had earlier been found in reactive arthritis patients' fluid and blood. It appeared that ankylosing spondylitis blood was characterized by a TCR beta motif of fewer than 10 highly homologous variants.

J is TRBJ2-7 and V is TRBV15; D gene unclear. Sequencing was performed on blood, either unsorted or a sorted T cell fraction (not recorded which). This receptor was taken from a male donor with ankylosing spondylitis. The CDR3 protein is CATSKLDHGDYEQYF. DNA of the CDR3: TGTGCCACCAGCAAGCTGGACCATGGGGACTACGAGCAGTACTTC.